These 27 T cell receptor beta chains came from one sample sequenced in a study of neoadjuvant nivolumab and ipilimumab in lung cancer. TCRdb keeps only in-frame clones here, not all; method: immunoSEQ multiplex PCR. This sample yields over 6,000 clones, of which over 80% are seen a single time; roughly 4.5% belongs to the top ten. This specimen was tumor tissue, taken after neoadjuvant nivolumab, alone or with ipilimumab, at or shortly before surgery. These receptor sequences come from an adult with non-small cell lung cancer.

The V call is TRBV2, the J call TRBJ1-2, with a tentative D call TRBD1 (5 bases). This CDR3 comprises 16 residues. V was clipped by 7 bases and J by 0 bases, with 18 bases between them. From germline, CDR1 is SNHLY and CDR2 FYNNEI. This chain's CDR3 is CASNLDSRPSNYGYTF. CDR3 in DNA: TGTGCCAGCAATCTAGACAGCCGTCCCTCTAACTATGGCTACACCTTC.

The chain joins TRBV5-1 to TRBJ2-1, with 9 bases lining up with TRBD1. The length of the CDR3 is 15 residues. In germline, CDR1 is SGHRS, CDR2 YFSETQ. Unmatched junction bases numbered 9, after V lost 4 bases and J lost 7 bases. In DNA form, the CDR3 reads TGCGCCAGCAGCCCCGGGACAGGGATTGTAAATGAGCAGTTCTTC. Translated: CASSPGTGIVNEQFF.

The gene calls are TRBV10-1 and TRBJ2-2; 7 nucleotides align to TRBD2. CDR1 is WNHNN and CDR2 is SYGVQD in the germline V gene (reference sequence). J lost 4 bases, V lost 7 bases, and 6 bases had no gene match. The length of the CDR3 is 14 residues. The CDR3 protein is CASTQGGVTGELFF. CDR3 coding DNA: TGCGCCAGCACCCAGGGAGGGGTCACCGGGGAGCTGTTTTTT.

This clone has a handful of counts. CDR3: CASSQTPSYEQYF. In nucleotides, the CDR3 is TGTGCCAGCAGCCAAACTCCCTCCTACGAGCAGTACTTC. This chain links TRBV7-2 with TRBJ2-7; D uncertain. The germline V gene has CDR1 SGHTA and CDR2 FQGNSA. CDR3 length equals 13 residues. V was trimmed by 5 bases and J by 0 bases, leaving 8 bases between them. Complete variable domain (other parts from reference TRBV7-2 and TRBJ2-7): GAGVSQSPSNKVTEKGKDVELRCDPISGHTALYWYRQSLGQGLEFLIYFQGNSAPDKSGLPSDRFSAERTGGSVSTLTIQRTQQEDSAVYLCASSQTPSYEQYFGPGTRLTVT.

The chain joins TRBV11-1 to TRBJ2-3; tentative D call: TRBD2 (6 bases). Germline V gene lookup returns CDR1 SGHAT and CDR2 FQDESV (reference sequence). This CDR3 is 15 amino acids long. Trimming cost V 1 base and J 5 bases, with 13 bases left between them. This CDR3 is CASSLVATSVDTQYF. DNA of the CDR3: TGTGCCAGCAGCTTAGTAGCGACTAGTGTAGATACGCAGTATTTT.

CDR3 region: CASSSLGAFGTEAFF. CDR3 DNA sequence: TGTGCCAGCAGTTCACTAGGGGCCTTCGGCACTGAAGCTTTCTTT. The genes are TRBV28 and TRBJ1-1, with TRBD1 as a possible D gene (5 bases). CDR3 size: 15 residues. CDR1 is MDHEN, CDR2 SYDVKM, per germline. The V gene lost 4 bases and the J gene lost 4 bases, with 16 bases spanning the gap.

The J gene is TRBJ1-4, the V gene TRBV7-9; D is possibly TRBD1 (5 bases). This CDR3 contains 15 residues. V was clipped by 7 bases and J by 3 bases, with 15 bases between them. Germline values: CDR1 SEHNR, CDR2 FQNEAQ (reference sequence). The CDR3 is CASTSAGVSNEKLFF. The CDR3 nucleotides read TGTGCCAGCACCTCGGCGGGGGTCTCTAATGAAAAACTGTTTTTT.

The gene calls are TRBV11-2 and TRBJ1-6; TRBD1 is a possible D gene (5 bases). CDR1 and CDR2 from the germline V gene are SGHAT and FQNNGV. Trimming removed 2 bases at V and 6 bases at J, with 11 bases between. The CDR3 runs to 15 residues. This chain's CDR3 is CASSLQGSTNSPLHF. The DNA of the CDR3 is TGTGCCAGCAGCTTACAGGGATCTACTAATTCACCCCTCCACTTT. Drawing the rest from reference TRBV11-2 and TRBJ1-6, the complete variable domain is EAGVAQSPRYKIIEKRQSVAFWCNPISGHATLYWYQQILGQGPKLLIQFQNNGVVDDSQLPKDRFSAERLKGVDSTLKIQPAKLEDSAVYLCASSLQGSTNSPLHFGNGTRLTVT.

V gene TRBV11-2 combines with J gene TRBJ2-3, with 9 bases aligning to TRBD2. The J segment lost 3 bases and the V segment lost 1 base, leaving 2 bases of the junction unmatched. The CDR3 spans 15 residues. CDR1 and CDR2 from the germline V gene are SGHAT and FQNNGV. This CDR3 reads CASSLGGGGTDTQYF. Written as DNA, the CDR3 is TGTGCCAGCAGCTTAGGCGGGGGGGGTACAGATACGCAGTATTTT.

The chain has TRBV11-2 and TRBJ1-6, with D uncertain. The CDR3 totals 15 residues. Trimming took off 0 bases at V and 1 base at J, with 4 bases between the two ends. Germline CDR1 is SGHAT and CDR2 is FQNNGV. The CDR3 is CASSLEDSYNSPLHF. The CDR3 DNA follows: TGTGCCAGCAGCTTAGAGGATTCCTATAATTCACCCCTCCACTTT. The complete variable domain, with remaining parts taken from reference TRBV11-2 and TRBJ1-6, reads EAGVAQSPRYKIIEKRQSVAFWCNPISGHATLYWYQQILGQGPKLLIQFQNNGVVDDSQLPKDRFSAERLKGVDSTLKIQPAKLEDSAVYLCASSLEDSYNSPLHFGNGTRLTVT.

CDR3 bases: TGTGCCAGCAGCGTAGGGGCTTCGGGGGGCGAACCCGAGACCCAGTACTTC. Protein sequence: CASSVGASGGEPETQYF. The rearrangement links TRBV9 to TRBJ2-5, with D perhaps TRBD2 (7 bases). V dropped 0 bases and J dropped 5 bases, with 20 bases sitting between them. This CDR3 is built from 17 residues. CDR1 and CDR2 from the germline V gene are SGDLS and YYNGEE.

The chain recombines TRBV4-1 with TRBJ1-2; 8 bases fit TRBD1. The germline V gene has CDR1 MGHRA and CDR2 YSYEKL. With V trimmed by 4 bases and J by 2 bases, 3 bases remained unmatched. CDR3 length equals 14 residues. The CDR3 loop is CASSPGTGNYGYTF. CDR3 DNA sequence: TGCGCCAGCAGCCCCGGGACAGGCAACTATGGCTACACCTTC.

A single count supports this clone. V usage is TRBV5-6 and J usage is TRBJ2-7; possibly TRBD2 for D (5 bases). CDR3 size: 13 residues. The V gene lost 4 bases and the J gene lost 2 bases, with 10 bases spanning the gap. The germline V gene encodes CDR1 SGHDT and CDR2 YYEEEE. For the CDR3, the DNA is TGTGCCAGCAGCGGGAGCGTGACCTACGAGCAGTACTTC. Encoded protein: CASSGSVTYEQYF.

The chain links TRBV9 to TRBJ2-3; 7 bases align to TRBD2. Germline V gene lookup returns CDR1 SGDLS and CDR2 YYNGEE. V gave up 0 bases and J gave up 3 bases; unmatched junction bases: 7. The CDR3 totals 16 residues. DNA of the CDR3: TGTGCCAGCAGCGTAGGGCCGGGGGGAAGGACAGATACGCAGTATTTT. Its protein is CASSVGPGGRTDTQYF.

The V and J genes are TRBV6-6 and TRBJ1-2, with TRBD1 identical over 12 bases. Germline values: CDR1 MNHNY, CDR2 SVGAGI (reference sequence). This CDR3 contains 16 residues. V lost 4 bases and J lost 1; bases outside the gene matches: 4. CDR3 sequence reads: CASSWDRGPSNYGYTF. For the CDR3, the DNA is TGTGCCAGCAGTTGGGACAGGGGGCCAAGTAACTATGGCTACACCTTC.

The V call is TRBV29-1, the J call TRBJ1-2; D not certain. The CDR3 has 12 amino acids. From germline, CDR1 is SQVTM and CDR2 ANQGSEA. Trimming removed 7 bases at V and 0 bases at J, with 9 bases between. In nucleotides, the CDR3 is TGCAGCGCAGTATCTGCTAACTATGGCTACACCTTC. Amino acid sequence: CSAVSANYGYTF.

About this clone itself: The junction does not match germline at one end; this may be a read error. The chain uses TRBV6-1 and TRBJ1-5; TRBD1 matches at 10 bases. The CDR3 totals 16 residues. Germline V gene sequence: CDR1 MNHNS, CDR2 SASEGT. The CDR3 DNA sequence: TGTGCCAGCAGGGAAGGGACAGGGGCAGGCAATCAGCCCCAGCATTTT. Translated, it gives CASREGTGAGNQPQHF.

The rearrangement joins TRBV5-1 to TRBJ1-6; D unclear. Germline V gives CDR1 SGHRS, CDR2 YFSETQ. Trimming took off 3 bases at V and 13 bases at J, with 14 bases between the two ends. The length of the CDR3 is 13 residues. CDR3 in amino acids: CASSSLSPAPLHF. As DNA, the CDR3 is TGCGCCAGCAGCTCCCTATCTCCGGCGCCCCTCCACTTT. Full variable domain (outside the CDR3, taken from reference TRBV5-1 and TRBJ1-6): KAGVTQTPRYLIKTRGQQVTLSCSPISGHRSVSWYQQTPGQGLQFLFEYFSETQRNKGNFPGRFSGRQFSNSRSEMNVSTLELGDSALYLCASSSLSPAPLHFGNGTRLTVT.

The V gene is TRBV29-1, the J gene TRBJ2-3; D not certain. In germline, CDR1 is SQVTM, CDR2 ANQGSEA. V was trimmed by 5 bases and J by 4 bases, leaving 7 bases between them. The CDR3 totals 11 residues. The CDR3 spells CSVKLADTQYF. In DNA form, the CDR3 reads TGCAGCGTTAAGCTCGCAGATACGCAGTATTTT.

The chain uses TRBV5-6 and TRBJ1-5, with no clear D. Trimming took off 3 bases at V and 9 bases at J, with 13 bases between the two ends. The germline CDR1 and CDR2 sequences are SGHDT and YYEEEE. This CDR3 has 13 residues. The CDR3 loop reads CASSSWGPGPQHF. The CDR3 DNA sequence: TGTGCCAGCAGCTCGTGGGGTCCCGGGCCCCAGCATTTT. The whole variable domain, filled in from reference TRBV5-6 and TRBJ1-5, reads DAGVTQSPTHLIKTRGQQVTLRCSPKSGHDTVSWYQQALGQGPQFIFQYYEEEERQRGNFPDRFSGHQFPNYSSELNVNALLLGDSALYLCASSSWGPGPQHFGDGTRLSIL.

The V call is TRBV4-3, the J call TRBJ1-2, with 10 bases fitting TRBD1. The CDR3 consists of 16 residues. CDR1 is LGHNA and CDR2 is YSLEER in the germline V gene. The V gene end was trimmed by 3 bases and the J gene end by 4 bases; junction bases not matched to a gene: 8. CDR3 sequence: CASSHSGTGEGYGYTF. CDR3 sequence (DNA): TGCGCCAGCAGCCATTCGGGGACAGGGGAGGGCTATGGCTACACCTTC.

This chain connects TRBV11-2 to TRBJ2-3; D is unclear. V lost 1 base, J lost 9 bases, and 11 bases lay in between. Germline values: CDR1 SGHAT, CDR2 FQNNGV. This CDR3 spans 13 amino acids. The CDR3 spells CASSLGYVGTQYF. CDR3 coding DNA: TGTGCCAGCAGCTTAGGGTACGTAGGCACGCAGTATTTT.

The chain has TRBV6-5 and TRBJ1-3; D call uncertain. The CDR3 is 11 residues long. Germline loops: CDR1 MNHEY, CDR2 SVGAGI. The ends were cut back, 6 bases at V and 4 bases at J, with 4 bases in the middle. The CDR3 nucleotides are TGTGCCAGCAGCAGAGGAAACACCATATATTTT. This sequence encodes CASSRGNTIYF.

The rearrangement links TRBV11-2 to TRBJ1-5, with D unclear. CDR1 is SGHAT, CDR2 FQNNGV, per germline. The CDR3 covers 13 residues. V shed 5 bases and J shed 4 bases, with 9 bases lying between them. The DNA for the CDR3 is TGTGCCAGCAGCCGCTCGGGGAATCAGCCCCAGCATTTT. Amino acid sequence: CASSRSGNQPQHF.

The J gene is TRBJ2-7, the V gene TRBV7-2, with 11 nucleotides matching TRBD2. The germline gives CDR1 SGHTA, CDR2 FQGNSA. V trimming: 3 bases; J trimming: 7 bases; junction bases outside the gene matches: 8. This CDR3 has 15 amino acids. The CDR3 loop is CASSFTSGGEGEQYF. DNA for the CDR3: TGTGCCAGCAGCTTCACTAGCGGGGGAGAGGGGGAGCAGTACTTC.

The chain carries TRBV15 and TRBJ1-4, with a tentative D call TRBD1 (6 bases). The germline CDR1 and CDR2 sequences are LNHNV and YYDKDF (reference sequence). V shed 0 bases and J shed 8 bases, with 13 bases lying between them. This CDR3 contains 15 residues. CDR3 amino acids: CATSRDGGLGEKLFF. The DNA for the CDR3 is TGTGCCACCAGCAGAGACGGGGGGCTTGGAGAAAAACTGTTTTTT. The variable domain in full, completed from reference TRBV15 and TRBJ1-4, reads DAMVIQNPRYQVTQFGKPVTLSCSQTLNHNVMYWYQQKSSQAPKLLFHYYDKDFNNEADTPDNFQSRRPNTSFCFLDIRSPGLGDTAMYLCATSRDGGLGEKLFFGSGTQLSVL.

The chain combines TRBV11-1 with TRBJ2-7, with D hard to call. CDR1 and CDR2 (germline): SGHAT, FQDESV (reference sequence). The V and J ends lost 1 base and 5 bases respectively, with 12 bases between them. The CDR3 contains 14 residues. As DNA, the CDR3 is TGTGCCAGCAGCTTAGATTGGCTGAGTAACGAGCAGTACTTC. Amino acid sequence: CASSLDWLSNEQYF.